The 19 T cell receptor beta chains listed next were all sequenced from one sample in a study of blood T cell repertoires in COVID-19. Clones were read by immunoSEQ multiplex PCR, and TCRdb kept only the in-frame ones, dropping some. The data contain tens of thousands of clones, 90% of them singletons. Sequencing was carried out using peripheral blood. These receptors were collected from a human donor with active COVID-19. The donor label of this sample is uncertain.

This chain links TRBV14 with TRBJ1-3; D is unresolved. The germline V gene has CDR1 SGHDN and CDR2 FVKESK. There are 15 residues in the CDR3. V lost 0 bases and J lost 0, with 6 bases in between. The CDR3, as DNA: TGTGCCAGCAGCCAAGAGGGAGACTCTGGAAACACCATATATTTT. Amino acid sequence: CASSQEGDSGNTIYF.

Written as DNA, the CDR3 is TGTGCCAGCAGCCACGTGTCCAGGGTGACTACGCAGTATTTT. Its translation: CASSHVSRVTTQYF. The V gene is TRBV3-1 (or the pseudogene TRBV3-2), the J gene TRBJ2-3, with a possible D match to TRBD1 (5 bases). The germline V gene has CDR1 LGHDT and CDR2 YNNKEL (reference sequence). V was cut by 3 bases and J by 8 bases, with 15 bases left in between. The CDR3 totals 14 residues.

This clone appeared a few times. This sequence joins TRBV18 and TRBJ2-7; D might be TRBD1 (6 bases). CDR3 length: 14 amino acids. CDR1 and CDR2 from the germline V gene are KGHSH and LQKENI. Trimming stripped 3 bases from V and 0 bases from J, with 9 bases between. CDR3 amino acids: CASSPRDNSYEQYV. The CDR3 DNA reads as TGTGCCAGCTCACCCCGGGACAACTCCTACGAGCAGTACGTC.

The chain couples TRBV9 to TRBJ2-7; tentative D call: TRBD2 (5 bases). V shed 0 bases and J shed 4 bases, with 11 bases lying between them. Germline-derived CDR1 and CDR2 are SGDLS and YYNGEE. This CDR3 comprises 14 residues. The CDR3 here is CASSVGGSEYEQYF. The CDR3 DNA reads as TGTGCCAGCAGCGTAGGAGGGTCGGAGTACGAGCAGTACTTC.

V gene TRBV10-3 combines with J gene TRBJ2-7; TRBD1 matches at 9 bases. The V gene end was trimmed by 2 bases and the J gene end by 2 bases; junction bases not matched to a gene: 7. CDR1 is ENHRY and CDR2 is SYGVKD in the germline V gene. This CDR3 has 16 amino acids. The CDR3 nucleotides are TGTGCCATCAGTGAGGGACCGGGACAGGGAGCCTACGAGCAGTACTTC. Its protein product is CAISEGPGQGAYEQYF.

This clone was counted a single time. The chain couples TRBV7-9 to TRBJ1-4, with TRBD1 matching 7 bases. CDR1 SEHNR and CDR2 FQNEAQ come from the germline V gene (reference sequence). V trimming: 3 bases; J trimming: 7 bases; junction bases outside the gene matches: 5. The CDR3 runs to 14 residues. As DNA, the CDR3 is TGTGCCAGCAGCTTCCGGGACAGTGGTGAAAAACTGTTTTTT. Protein product: CASSFRDSGEKLFF.

This chain connects TRBV19 to TRBJ1-5, with 7 bases that match TRBD1. This CDR3 has 14 amino acids. Germline V CDR1 and CDR2: LNHDA, SQIVND (reference sequence). Unmatched junction bases numbered 7, after V lost 10 bases and J lost 1 base. CDR3 DNA sequence: TGTGCCACCACACAGGGGATCAGCAATCAGCCCCAGCATTTT. Translated, it gives CATTQGISNQPQHF.

CDR3 sequence reads: CASSNNRDTHEKLFF. The CDR3 DNA reads TGTGCCAGCAGCAACAACCGGGACACCCATGAAAAACTGTTTTTT. The genes are TRBV7-9 and TRBJ1-4, with D possibly TRBD1 on 6 matching bases. CDR1 SEHNR and CDR2 FQNEAQ come from the germline V gene (reference sequence). Trimming removed 5 bases at V and 6 bases at J, with 16 bases between. This CDR3 is built from 15 residues.

CDR3 nucleotide sequence: TGTGCCACCAGCAGGCCCTCCTACGAGCAGTACGTC. Its translation is CATSRPSYEQYV. V usage is TRBV24-1 and J usage is TRBJ2-7; no reliable D call. Trimming took off 7 bases at V and 0 bases at J, with 6 bases between the two ends. This CDR3 region has 12 residues. Germline V gives CDR1 KGHDR, CDR2 SFDVKD.

This chain joins TRBV9 and TRBJ2-1; 8 bases match TRBD1. Germline V gene lookup returns CDR1 SGDLS and CDR2 YYNGEE. The CDR3 has 15 amino acids. Germline trimming cut 0 bases from V and 8 bases from J; bases unmatched to any gene: 7. CDR3 residues: CASSVEDRVIDEQFF. CDR3 DNA sequence: TGTGCCAGCAGCGTAGAGGACAGGGTTATAGATGAGCAGTTCTTC.

The genes are TRBV6-5 and TRBJ2-1; TRBD2 agrees at 14 bases. Germline V gives CDR1 MNHEY, CDR2 SVGAGI. CDR3 length: 15 residues. With 5 bases clipped from V and 9 bases from J, the junction kept 6 bases outside the gene matches. The chain's CDR3 is CASSRGTSGSPEQFF. CDR3 DNA sequence: TGTGCCAGCAGTCGAGGGACTAGCGGGAGCCCTGAGCAGTTCTTC.

This chain joins TRBV12-3 or TRBV12-4 and TRBJ1-4, with no clear D. CDR3 size: 13 residues. V was trimmed by 4 bases and J by 0 bases, leaving 3 bases between them. Here the CDR3 DNA reads TGTGCCAGCAGTTCGGCAACTAATGAAAAACTGTTTTTT. Protein product: CASSSATNEKLFF.

The chain couples TRBV11-3 to TRBJ2-1; D is unclear. Per germline, CDR1 SGHNT and CDR2 YENEEA. This CDR3 comprises 12 residues. The V end lost 3 bases, the J end lost 8 bases, and 8 bases lay between the germline ends. The DNA for the CDR3 is TGTGCCAGCAGCTTCTCAGGCGATGAGCAGTTCTTC. Translation: CASSFSGDEQFF.

The genes are TRBV6-5 and TRBJ1-1, with 7 nucleotides matching TRBD1. The CDR3 consists of 15 residues. CDR1 MNHEY and CDR2 SVGAGI come from the germline V gene. J lost 1 base, V lost 6 bases, and 8 bases had no gene match. CDR3 sequence reads: CASRRGGTANTEAFF. CDR3 nucleotides: TGTGCCAGCAGACGGGGCGGGACAGCGAACACTGAAGCTTTCTTT.

V is TRBV5-1 and J is TRBJ2-7, with 9 bases that match TRBD2. Germline V CDR1 and CDR2: SGHRS, YFSETQ. The V and J ends lost 3 bases and 6 bases, in that order; junction bases with no gene match: 13. The CDR3 runs 16 residues. CDR3 amino acids: CASSSSTGTSLFEQYF. The CDR3 DNA reads TGCGCCAGCAGCTCCTCCACCGGGACTAGCCTCTTCGAGCAGTACTTC.

The chain joins TRBV7-2 to TRBJ1-6, with TRBD1 matching 10 bases. V shed 5 bases and J 6 bases; nucleotides not matched to a gene: 7. The CDR3 extends over 16 amino acids. The germline gives CDR1 SGHTA, CDR2 FQGNSA. For the CDR3, the DNA is TGTGCCAGCAGCCCGGAGGGGACAGGGGCTAATTCACCCCTCCACTTT. Encoded protein: CASSPEGTGANSPLHF.

The rearrangement uses TRBV4-1 and TRBJ1-5, with 7 bases identical to TRBD1. The CDR3 covers 16 residues. Germline lookup yields CDR1 MGHRA and CDR2 YSYEKL. V shed 3 bases and J 4 bases; nucleotides not matched to a gene: 9. CDR3 amino acids: CASSHSGTAINQPQHF. CDR3 bases: TGCGCCAGCAGCCACTCCGGGACAGCGATTAATCAGCCCCAGCATTTT.

The chain uses TRBV7-9 and TRBJ2-2; no firm D call. The CDR3 contains 14 residues. V shed 3 bases and J shed 6 bases, with 11 bases lying between them. Germline values: CDR1 SEHNR, CDR2 FQNEAQ (reference sequence). CDR3 sequence (DNA): TGTGCCAGCAGCTTCCCACTATACTCCGGGGAGCTGTTTTTT. Its translation is CASSFPLYSGELFF.

V is TRBV6-5 and J is TRBJ2-6; D unclear. In germline, CDR1 is MNHEY, CDR2 SVGAGI. CDR3 size: 15 residues. Trimming removed 5 bases from V and 1 base from J, with 9 bases in between. CDR3 in DNA: TGTGCCAGCAGTCCCACCGGGTCTGGGGCCAACGTCCTGACTTTC. Translated: CASSPTGSGANVLTF.